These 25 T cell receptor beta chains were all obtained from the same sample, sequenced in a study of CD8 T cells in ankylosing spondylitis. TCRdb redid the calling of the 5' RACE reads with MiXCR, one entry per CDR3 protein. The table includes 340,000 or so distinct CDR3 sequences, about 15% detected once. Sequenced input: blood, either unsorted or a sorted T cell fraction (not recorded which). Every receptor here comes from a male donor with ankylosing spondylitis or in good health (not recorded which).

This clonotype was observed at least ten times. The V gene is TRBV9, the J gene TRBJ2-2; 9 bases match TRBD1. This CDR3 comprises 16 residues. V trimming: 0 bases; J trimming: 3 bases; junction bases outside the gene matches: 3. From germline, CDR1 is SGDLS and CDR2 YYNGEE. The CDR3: CASSVEGQGDTGELFF. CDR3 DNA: TGTGCCAGCAGCGTAGAGGGACAGGGAGACACCGGGGAGCTGTTTTTT.

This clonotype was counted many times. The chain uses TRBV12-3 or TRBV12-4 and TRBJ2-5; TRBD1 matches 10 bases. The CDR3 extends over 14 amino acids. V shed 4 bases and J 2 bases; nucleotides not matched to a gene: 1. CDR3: CASSWDRGQETQYF. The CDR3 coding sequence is TGTGCCAGCAGTTGGGACAGGGGACAAGAGACCCAGTACTTC.

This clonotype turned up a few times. For the CDR3, the DNA is TGTGCCAGCAGTCGTACAGGGGTAGAGACCCAGTACTTC. Protein sequence: CASSRTGVETQYF. This chain links TRBV12-3 or TRBV12-4 with TRBJ2-5; 7 bases are a match to TRBD1. V lost 5 bases to trimming and J lost 4 bases; unmatched junction nucleotides: 4. The CDR3 loop spans 13 amino acids.

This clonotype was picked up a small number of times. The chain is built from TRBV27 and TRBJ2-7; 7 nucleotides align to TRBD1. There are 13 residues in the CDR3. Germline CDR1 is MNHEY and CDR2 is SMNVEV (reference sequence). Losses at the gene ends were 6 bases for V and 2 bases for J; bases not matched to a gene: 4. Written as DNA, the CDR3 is TGTGCCAGCAGGGTGACAGGGACCTACGAGCAGTACTTC. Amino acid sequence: CASRVTGTYEQYF.

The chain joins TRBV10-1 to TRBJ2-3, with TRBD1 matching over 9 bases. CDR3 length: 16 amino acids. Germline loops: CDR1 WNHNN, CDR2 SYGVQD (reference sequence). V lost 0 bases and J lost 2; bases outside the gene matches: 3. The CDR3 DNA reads TGCGCCAGCAGTGAGTCGGGACAGGGAAACACAGATACGCAGTATTTT. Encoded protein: CASSESGQGNTDTQYF.

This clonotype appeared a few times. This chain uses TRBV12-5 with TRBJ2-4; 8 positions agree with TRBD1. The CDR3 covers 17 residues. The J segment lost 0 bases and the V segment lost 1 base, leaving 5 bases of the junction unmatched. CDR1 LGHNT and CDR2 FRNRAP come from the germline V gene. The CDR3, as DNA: TGTGCTAGTGGTTTGGCGACAGGGGATAGAGCCAAAAACATTCAGTACTTC. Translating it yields CASGLATGDRAKNIQYF.

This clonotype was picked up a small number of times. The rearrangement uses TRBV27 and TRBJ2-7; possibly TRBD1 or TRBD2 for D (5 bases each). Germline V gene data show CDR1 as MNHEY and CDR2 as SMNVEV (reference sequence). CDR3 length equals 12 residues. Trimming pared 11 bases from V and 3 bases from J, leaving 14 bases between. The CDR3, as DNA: TGTGCCGGAATGGGACGGAGCTACGAGCAGTACTTC. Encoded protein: CAGMGRSYEQYF.

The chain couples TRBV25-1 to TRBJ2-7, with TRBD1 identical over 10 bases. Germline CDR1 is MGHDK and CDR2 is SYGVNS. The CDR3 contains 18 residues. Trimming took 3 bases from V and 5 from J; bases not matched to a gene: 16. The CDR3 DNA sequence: TGTGCCAGCAGTGAGTTCGGGTTTGCGGGACAGGGGCACCACGAGCAGTACTTC. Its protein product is CASSEFGFAGQGHHEQYF.

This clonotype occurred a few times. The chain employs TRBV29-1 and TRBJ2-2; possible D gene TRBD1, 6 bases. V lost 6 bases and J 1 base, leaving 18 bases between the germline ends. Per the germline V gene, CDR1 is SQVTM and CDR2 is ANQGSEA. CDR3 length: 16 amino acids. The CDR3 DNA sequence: TGCAGCGTGCGAAAGGGTCCGGGACAGAACACCGGGGAGCTGTTTTTT. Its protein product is CSVRKGPGQNTGELFF.

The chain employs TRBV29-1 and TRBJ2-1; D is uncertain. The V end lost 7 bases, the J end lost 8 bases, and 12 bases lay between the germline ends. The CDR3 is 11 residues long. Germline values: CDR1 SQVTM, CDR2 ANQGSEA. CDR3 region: CSAQSVDEQFF. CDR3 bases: TGCAGCGCCCAATCAGTAGATGAGCAGTTCTTC.

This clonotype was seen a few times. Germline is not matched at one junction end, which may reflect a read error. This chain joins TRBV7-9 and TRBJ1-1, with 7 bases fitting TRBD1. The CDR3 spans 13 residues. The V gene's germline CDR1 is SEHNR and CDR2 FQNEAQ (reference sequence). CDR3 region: CASSLTSGTEVFF. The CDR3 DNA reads TGTGCCAGCAGTTTAACTTCCGGGACAGAAGTTTTCTTT.

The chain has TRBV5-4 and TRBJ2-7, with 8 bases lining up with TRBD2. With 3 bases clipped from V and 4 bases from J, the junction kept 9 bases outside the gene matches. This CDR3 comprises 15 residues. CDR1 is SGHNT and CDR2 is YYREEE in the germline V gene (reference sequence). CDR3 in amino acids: CASSSERTSRYEQYF. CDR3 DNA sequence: TGTGCCAGCAGCTCAGAAAGGACTAGCAGATACGAGCAGTACTTC.

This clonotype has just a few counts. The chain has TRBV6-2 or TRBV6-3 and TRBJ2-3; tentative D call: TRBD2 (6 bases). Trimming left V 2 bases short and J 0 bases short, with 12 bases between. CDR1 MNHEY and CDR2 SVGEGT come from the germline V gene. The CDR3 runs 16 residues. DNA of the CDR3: TGTGCCAGCAGTTACCACGGAGGGGAGAGCACAGATACGCAGTATTTT. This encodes CASSYHGGESTDTQYF.

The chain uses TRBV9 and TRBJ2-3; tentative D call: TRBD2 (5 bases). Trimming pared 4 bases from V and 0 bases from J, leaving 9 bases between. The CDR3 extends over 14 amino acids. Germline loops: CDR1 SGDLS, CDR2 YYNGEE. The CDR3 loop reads CASSSRTSTDTQYF. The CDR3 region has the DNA TGTGCCAGCAGCTCCCGGACTAGCACAGATACGCAGTATTTT.

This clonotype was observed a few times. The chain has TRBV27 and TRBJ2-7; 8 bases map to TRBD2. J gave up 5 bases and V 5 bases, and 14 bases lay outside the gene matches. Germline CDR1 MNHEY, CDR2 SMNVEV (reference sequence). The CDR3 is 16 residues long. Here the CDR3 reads CASSPLGAGVSNEQYF. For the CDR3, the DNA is TGTGCCAGCAGTCCCCTCGGAGCGGGAGTCAGCAACGAGCAGTACTTC.

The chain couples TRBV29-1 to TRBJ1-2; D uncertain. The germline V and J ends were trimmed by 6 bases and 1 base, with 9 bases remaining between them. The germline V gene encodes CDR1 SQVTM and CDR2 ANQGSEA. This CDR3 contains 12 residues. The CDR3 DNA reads TGCAGCGTGGGGAGGGTTAACTATGGCTACACCTTC. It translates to CSVGRVNYGYTF.

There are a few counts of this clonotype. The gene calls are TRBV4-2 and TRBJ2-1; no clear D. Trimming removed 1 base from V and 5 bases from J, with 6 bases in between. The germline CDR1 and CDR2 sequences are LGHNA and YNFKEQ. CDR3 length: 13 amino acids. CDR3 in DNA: TGTGCCAGCAGCCAAGGGCCCCACAATGAGCAGTTCTTC. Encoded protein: CASSQGPHNEQFF.

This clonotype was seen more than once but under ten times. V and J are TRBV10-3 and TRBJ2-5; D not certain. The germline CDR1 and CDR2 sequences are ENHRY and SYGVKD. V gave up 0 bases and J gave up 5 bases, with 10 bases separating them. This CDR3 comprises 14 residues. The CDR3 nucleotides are TGTGCCATCAGTGAGTCGAAGGGCCGGGAGACCCAGTACTTC. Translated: CAISESKGRETQYF.

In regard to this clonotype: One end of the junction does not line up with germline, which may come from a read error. The CDR3 here is CCARDGLRDSPNEKLFF. CDR3 DNA: TGCTGTGCTAGAGATGGTTTACGGGACAGCCCTAATGAAAAACTGTTTTTT. The chain has TRBV20-1 and TRBJ1-4, with 7 bases lining up with TRBD1. This CDR3 spans 17 amino acids. Germline CDR1 reads DFQATT; CDR2 reads SNEGSKA (reference sequence).

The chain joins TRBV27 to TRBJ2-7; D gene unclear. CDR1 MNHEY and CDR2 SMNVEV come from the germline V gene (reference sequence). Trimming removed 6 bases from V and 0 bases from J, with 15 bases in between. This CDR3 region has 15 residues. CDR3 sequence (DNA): TGTGCCAGCAGAAGAGAGTTGACACCCTCCTACGAGCAGTACTTC. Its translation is CASRRELTPSYEQYF.

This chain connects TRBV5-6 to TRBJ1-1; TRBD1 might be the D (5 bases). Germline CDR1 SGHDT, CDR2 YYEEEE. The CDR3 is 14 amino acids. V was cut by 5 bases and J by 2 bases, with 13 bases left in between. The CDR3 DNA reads TGTGCCAGCAGGGTCCGGGGCCATAACACTGAAGCTTTCTTT. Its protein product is CASRVRGHNTEAFF.

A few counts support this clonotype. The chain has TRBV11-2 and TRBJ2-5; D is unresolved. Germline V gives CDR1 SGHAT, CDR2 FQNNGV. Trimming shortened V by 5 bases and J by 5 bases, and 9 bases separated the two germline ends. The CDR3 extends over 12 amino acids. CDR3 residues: CASSLMRETQYF. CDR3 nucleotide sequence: TGTGCCAGCAGCCTGATGAGGGAGACCCAGTACTTC.

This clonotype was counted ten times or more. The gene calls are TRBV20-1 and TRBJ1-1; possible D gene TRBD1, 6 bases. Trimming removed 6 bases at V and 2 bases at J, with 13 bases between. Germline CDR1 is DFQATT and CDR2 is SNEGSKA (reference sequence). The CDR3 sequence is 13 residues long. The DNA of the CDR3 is TGCAGTGCACCCGCGACAGGTAACACTGAAGCTTTCTTT. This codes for CSAPATGNTEAFF.

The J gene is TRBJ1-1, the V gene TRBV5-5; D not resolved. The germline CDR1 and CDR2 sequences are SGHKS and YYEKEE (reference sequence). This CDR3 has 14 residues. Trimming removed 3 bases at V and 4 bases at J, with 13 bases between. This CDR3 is CASSWMEASTEAFF. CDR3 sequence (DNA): TGTGCCAGCAGCTGGATGGAAGCAAGCACTGAAGCTTTCTTT. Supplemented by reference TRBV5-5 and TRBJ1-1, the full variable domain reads DAGVTQSPTHLIKTRGQQVTLRCSPISGHKSVSWYQQVLGQGPQFIFQYYEKEERGRGNFPDRFSARQFPNYSSELNVNALLLGDSALYLCASSWMEASTEAFFGQGTRLTVV.

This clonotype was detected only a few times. Written as DNA, the CDR3 is TGTGCCAGCAGCAGCGGGGTGGAGAACTATGGCTACACCTTC. Translation gives CASSSGVENYGYTF. The gene calls are TRBV7-9 and TRBJ1-2; D not resolved. The CDR3 contains 14 residues. Trimming removed 5 bases from V and 2 bases from J, with 12 bases in between. The V gene's germline CDR1 is SEHNR and CDR2 FQNEAQ (reference sequence).